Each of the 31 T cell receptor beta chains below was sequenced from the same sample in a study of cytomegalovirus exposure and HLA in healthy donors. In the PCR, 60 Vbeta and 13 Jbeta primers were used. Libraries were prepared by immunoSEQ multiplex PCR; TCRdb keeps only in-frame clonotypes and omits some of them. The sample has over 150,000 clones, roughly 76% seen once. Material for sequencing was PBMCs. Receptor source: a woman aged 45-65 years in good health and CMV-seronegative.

The CDR3 DNA reads as TGTGCCAGCAGCTTGTACAATCAAGAGACCCAGTACTTC. Amino acids: CASSLYNQETQYF. This chain links TRBV5-6 with TRBJ2-5; D call uncertain. The germline CDR1 and CDR2 sequences are SGHDT and YYEEEE. The CDR3 loop spans 13 amino acids. V was shortened by 1 base and J by 2 bases, with 6 bases between the two germline ends.

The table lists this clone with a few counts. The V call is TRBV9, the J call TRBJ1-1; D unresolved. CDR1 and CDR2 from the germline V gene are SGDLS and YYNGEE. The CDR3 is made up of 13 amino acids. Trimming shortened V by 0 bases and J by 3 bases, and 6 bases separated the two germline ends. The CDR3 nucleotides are TGTGCCAGCAGCGTAGGGTCGGACACTGAAGCTTTCTTT. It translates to CASSVGSDTEAFF.

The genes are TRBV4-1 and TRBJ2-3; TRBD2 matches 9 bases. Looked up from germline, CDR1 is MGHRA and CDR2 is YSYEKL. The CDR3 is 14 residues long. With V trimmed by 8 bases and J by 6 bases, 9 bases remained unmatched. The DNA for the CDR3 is TGCGCCAGCGGCGATAGCGGGGGAGTCGATACGCAGTATTTT. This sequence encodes CASGDSGGVDTQYF.

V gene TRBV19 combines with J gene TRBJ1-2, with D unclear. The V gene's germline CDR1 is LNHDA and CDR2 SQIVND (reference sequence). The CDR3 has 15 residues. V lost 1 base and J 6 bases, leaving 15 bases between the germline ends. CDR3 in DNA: TGTGCCAGTAGTATAGTCTCGACCGTAGCGAATGGCTACACCTTC. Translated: CASSIVSTVANGYTF. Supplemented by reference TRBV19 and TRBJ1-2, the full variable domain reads DGGITQSPKYLFRKEGQNVTLSCEQNLNHDAMYWYRQDPGQGLRLIYYSQIVNDFQKGDIAEGYSVSREKKESFPLTVTSAQKNPTAFYLCASSIVSTVANGYTFGSGTRLTVV.

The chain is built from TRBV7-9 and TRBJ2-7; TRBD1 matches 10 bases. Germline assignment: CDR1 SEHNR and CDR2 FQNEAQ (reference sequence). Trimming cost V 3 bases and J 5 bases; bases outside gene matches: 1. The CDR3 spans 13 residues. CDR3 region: CASSLTGGDEQYF. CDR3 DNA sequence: TGTGCCAGCAGCTTGACAGGGGGCGACGAGCAGTACTTC. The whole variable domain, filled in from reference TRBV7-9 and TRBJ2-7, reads DTGVSQNPRHKITKRGQNVTFRCDPISEHNRLYWYRQTLGQGPEFLTYFQNEAQLEKSRLLSDRFSAERPKGSFSTLEIQRTEQGDSAMYLCASSLTGGDEQYFGPGTRLTVT.

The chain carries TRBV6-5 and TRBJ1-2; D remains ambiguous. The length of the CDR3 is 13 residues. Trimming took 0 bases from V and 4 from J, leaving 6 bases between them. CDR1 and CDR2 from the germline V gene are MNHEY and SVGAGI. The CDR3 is CASSYSAGYGYTF. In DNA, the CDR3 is TGTGCCAGCAGTTACTCGGCAGGCTATGGCTACACCTTC.

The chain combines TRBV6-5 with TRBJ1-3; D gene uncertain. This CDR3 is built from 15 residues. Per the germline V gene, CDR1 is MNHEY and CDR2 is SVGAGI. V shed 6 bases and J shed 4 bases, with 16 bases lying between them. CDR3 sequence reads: CASRMVGLGGNTIYF. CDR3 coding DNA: TGTGCCAGCAGGATGGTGGGCTTAGGCGGAAACACCATATATTTT.

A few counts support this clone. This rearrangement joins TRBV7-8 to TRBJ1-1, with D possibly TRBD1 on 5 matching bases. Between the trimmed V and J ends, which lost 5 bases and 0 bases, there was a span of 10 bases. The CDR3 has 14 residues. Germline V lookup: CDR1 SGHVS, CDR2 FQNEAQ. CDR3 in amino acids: CASSKGLMNTEAFF. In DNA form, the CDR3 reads TGTGCCAGCAGCAAGGGACTTATGAACACTGAAGCTTTCTTT.

The CDR3 is CASSIRKTVESYNEQFF. The CDR3 nucleotides are TGTGCCAGCAGTATTCGAAAGACAGTTGAATCTTACAATGAGCAGTTCTTC. This sequence joins TRBV27 and TRBJ2-1; weak D call: TRBD1 (5 bases). CDR1 MNHEY and CDR2 SMNVEV come from the germline V gene (reference sequence). Trimming took off 5 bases at V and 4 bases at J, with 21 bases between the two ends. The CDR3 spans 17 residues.

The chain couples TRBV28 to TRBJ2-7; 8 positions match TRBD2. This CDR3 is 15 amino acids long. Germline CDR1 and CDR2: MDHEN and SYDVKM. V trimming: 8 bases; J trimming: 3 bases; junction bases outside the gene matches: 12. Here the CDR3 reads CASPPGLGDFYEQYF. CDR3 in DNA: TGTGCCAGCCCCCCGGGACTAGGCGATTTCTACGAGCAGTACTTC.

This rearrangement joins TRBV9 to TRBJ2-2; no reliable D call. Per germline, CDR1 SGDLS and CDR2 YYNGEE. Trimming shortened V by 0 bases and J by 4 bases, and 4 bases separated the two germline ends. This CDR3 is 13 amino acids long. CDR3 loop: CASSVVLTGELFF. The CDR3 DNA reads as TGTGCCAGCAGCGTAGTCCTCACCGGGGAGCTGTTTTTT.

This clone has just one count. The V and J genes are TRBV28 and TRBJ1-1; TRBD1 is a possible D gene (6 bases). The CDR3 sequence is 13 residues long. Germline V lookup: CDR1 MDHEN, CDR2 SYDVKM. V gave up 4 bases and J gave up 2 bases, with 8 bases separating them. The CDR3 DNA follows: TGTGCCAGCAGTTGGGGGCAAAACACTGAAGCTTTCTTT. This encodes CASSWGQNTEAFF.

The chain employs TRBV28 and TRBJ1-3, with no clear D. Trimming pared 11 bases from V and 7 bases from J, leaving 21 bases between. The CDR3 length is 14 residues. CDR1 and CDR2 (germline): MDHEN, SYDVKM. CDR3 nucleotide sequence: TGTGCCCATGGGTCGGGGAACCGCGGTAACACCATATATTTT. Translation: CAHGSGNRGNTIYF.

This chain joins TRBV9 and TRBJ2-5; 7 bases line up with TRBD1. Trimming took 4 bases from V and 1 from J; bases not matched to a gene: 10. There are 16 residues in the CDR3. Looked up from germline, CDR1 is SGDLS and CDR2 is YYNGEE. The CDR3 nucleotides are TGTGCCAGCAGCCTCCATTGGGGGACAGTCCAAGAGACCCAGTACTTC. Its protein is CASSLHWGTVQETQYF.

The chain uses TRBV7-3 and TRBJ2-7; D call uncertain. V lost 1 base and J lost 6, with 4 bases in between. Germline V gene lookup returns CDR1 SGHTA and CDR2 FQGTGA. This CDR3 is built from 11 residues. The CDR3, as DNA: TGTGCCAGCAGCTTAATTCGCGAGCAGTACTTC. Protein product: CASSLIREQYF.

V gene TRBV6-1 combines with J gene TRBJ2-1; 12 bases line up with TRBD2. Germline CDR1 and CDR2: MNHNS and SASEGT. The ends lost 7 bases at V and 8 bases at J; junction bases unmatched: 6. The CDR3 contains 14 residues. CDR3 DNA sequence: TGTGCCAGCACCCCTAGCGGGGGGGCTGATGAGCAGTTCTTC. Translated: CASTPSGGADEQFF.

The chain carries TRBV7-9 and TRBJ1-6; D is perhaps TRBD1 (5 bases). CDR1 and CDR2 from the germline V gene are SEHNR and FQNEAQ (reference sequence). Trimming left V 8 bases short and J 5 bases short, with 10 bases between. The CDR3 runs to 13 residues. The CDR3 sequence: CASAGGNNSPLHF. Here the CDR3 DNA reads TGTGCCAGCGCCGGGGGAAATAATTCACCCCTCCACTTT. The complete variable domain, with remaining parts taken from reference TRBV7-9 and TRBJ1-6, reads DTGVSQNPRHKITKRGQNVTFRCDPISEHNRLYWYRQTLGQGPEFLTYFQNEAQLEKSRLLSDRFSAERPKGSFSTLEIQRTEQGDSAMYLCASAGGNNSPLHFGNGTRLTVT.

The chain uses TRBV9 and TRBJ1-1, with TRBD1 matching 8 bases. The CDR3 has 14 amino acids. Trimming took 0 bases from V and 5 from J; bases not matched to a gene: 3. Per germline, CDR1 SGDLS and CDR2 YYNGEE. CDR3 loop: CASSVVTGGTEAFF. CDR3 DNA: TGTGCCAGCAGCGTAGTTACAGGGGGAACTGAAGCTTTCTTT.

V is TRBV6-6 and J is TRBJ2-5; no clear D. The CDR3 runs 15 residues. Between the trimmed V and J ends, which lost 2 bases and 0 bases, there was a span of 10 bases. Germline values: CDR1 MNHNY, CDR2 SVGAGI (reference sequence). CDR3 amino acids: CASSYLLQDQETQYF. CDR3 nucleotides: TGTGCCAGCAGTTACCTACTTCAGGACCAAGAGACCCAGTACTTC.

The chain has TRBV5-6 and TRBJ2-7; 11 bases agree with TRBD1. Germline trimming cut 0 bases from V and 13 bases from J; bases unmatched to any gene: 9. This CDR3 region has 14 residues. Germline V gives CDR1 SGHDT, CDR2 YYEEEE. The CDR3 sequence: CASSLDRTGGAGYF. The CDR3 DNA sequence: TGTGCCAGCAGCTTGGATCGGACAGGGGGCGCCGGATACTTC.

Written as DNA, the CDR3 is TGTGCCAGCAGCGCCGACCTAGCGGGGGGGTTGGATGAGCAGTTCTTC. It translates to CASSADLAGGLDEQFF. This chain joins TRBV9 and TRBJ2-1; TRBD2 aligns across 12 bases. The CDR3 runs 16 residues. V shed 3 bases and J 8 bases; nucleotides not matched to a gene: 9. Per the germline V gene, CDR1 is SGDLS and CDR2 is YYNGEE.

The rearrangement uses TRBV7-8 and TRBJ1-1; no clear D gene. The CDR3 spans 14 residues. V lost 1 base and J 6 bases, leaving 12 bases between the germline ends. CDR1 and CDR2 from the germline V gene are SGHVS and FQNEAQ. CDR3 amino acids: CASSLDSGSAEAFF. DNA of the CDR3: TGTGCCAGCAGCTTAGACTCAGGCTCAGCTGAAGCTTTCTTT.

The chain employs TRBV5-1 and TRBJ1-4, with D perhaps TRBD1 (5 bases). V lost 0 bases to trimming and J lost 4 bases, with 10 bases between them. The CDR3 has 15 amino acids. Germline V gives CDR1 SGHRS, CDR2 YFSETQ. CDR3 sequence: CASSLVGDFNEKLFF. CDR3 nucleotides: TGCGCCAGCAGCTTGGTAGGGGACTTTAATGAAAAACTGTTTTTT.

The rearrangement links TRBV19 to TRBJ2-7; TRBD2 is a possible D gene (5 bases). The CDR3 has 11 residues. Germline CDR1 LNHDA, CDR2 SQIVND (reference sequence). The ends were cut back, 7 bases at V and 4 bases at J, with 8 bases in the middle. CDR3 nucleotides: TGTGCCAGTACCTCGGGGTACGAGCAGTACTTC. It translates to CASTSGYEQYF.

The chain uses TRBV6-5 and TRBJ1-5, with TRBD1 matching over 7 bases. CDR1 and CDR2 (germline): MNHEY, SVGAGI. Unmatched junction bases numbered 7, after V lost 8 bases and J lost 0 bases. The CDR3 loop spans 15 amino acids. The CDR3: CASRRGPDSNQPQHF. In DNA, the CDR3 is TGTGCCAGCCGAAGGGGGCCCGATAGCAATCAGCCCCAGCATTTT.

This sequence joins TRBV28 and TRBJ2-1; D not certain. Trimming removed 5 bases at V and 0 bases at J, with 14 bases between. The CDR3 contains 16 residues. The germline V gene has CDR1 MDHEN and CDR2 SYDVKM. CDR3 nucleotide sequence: TGTGCCAGCAGTCAACGCCCCGCCGGCTCCTACAATGAGCAGTTCTTC. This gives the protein CASSQRPAGSYNEQFF.

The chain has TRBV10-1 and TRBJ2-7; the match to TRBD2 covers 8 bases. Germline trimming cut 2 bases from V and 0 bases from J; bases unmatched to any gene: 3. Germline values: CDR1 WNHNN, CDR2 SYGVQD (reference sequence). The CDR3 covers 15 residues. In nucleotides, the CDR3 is TGCGCCAGCAGTGAGACGGGAGGGCCCTCCTACGAGCAGTACTTC. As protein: CASSETGGPSYEQYF.

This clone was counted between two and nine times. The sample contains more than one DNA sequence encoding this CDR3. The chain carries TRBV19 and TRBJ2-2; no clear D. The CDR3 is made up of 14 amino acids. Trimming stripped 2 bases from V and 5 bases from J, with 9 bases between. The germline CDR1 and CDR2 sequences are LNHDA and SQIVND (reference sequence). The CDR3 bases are TGTGCCAGTAGTATAACGGGTTTGACCGGGGAGCTGTTTTTT. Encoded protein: CASSITGLTGELFF.

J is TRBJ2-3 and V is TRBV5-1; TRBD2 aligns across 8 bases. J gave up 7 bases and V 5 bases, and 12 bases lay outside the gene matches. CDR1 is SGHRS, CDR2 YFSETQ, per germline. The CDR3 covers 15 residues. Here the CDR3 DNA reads TGCGCCAGCAGTTCGGGACTAGGAGATCGGAATACGCAGTATTTT. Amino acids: CASSSGLGDRNTQYF.

This CDR3 reads CASSEDPSASYEQYF. CDR3 nucleotide sequence: TGTGCCAGCAGTGAAGATCCTAGCGCGTCCTACGAGCAGTACTTC. The chain links TRBV6-1 to TRBJ2-7, with a possible D match to TRBD2 (6 bases). With 1 base removed from V and 1 base from J, the gap between germline ends came to 11 bases. Germline lookup yields CDR1 MNHNS and CDR2 SASEGT. The CDR3 is 15 amino acids.

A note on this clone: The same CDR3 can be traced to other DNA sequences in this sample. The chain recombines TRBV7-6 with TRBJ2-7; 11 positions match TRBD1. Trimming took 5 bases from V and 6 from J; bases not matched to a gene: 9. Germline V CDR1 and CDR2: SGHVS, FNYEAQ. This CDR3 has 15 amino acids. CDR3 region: CASSPGQGAVGEQYF. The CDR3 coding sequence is TGTGCCAGCAGCCCAGGACAGGGGGCTGTTGGCGAGCAGTACTTC.